The clone carrying this TCR beta chain has more than one count but fewer than ten. Its antigen is currently unknown. Carrying unique molecular identifiers, the cDNA also gained a universal primer site through template switching. TCRdb ran MiXCR on the 5' RACE reads and lists one entry per CDR3 protein. The profile shows 240,000 or so distinct CDR3 sequences, approximately 10% of them singletons. This entry belongs to a study of identical twins. Overall study findings and caveats: Conclusions were based on cross-sectional statistical analysis, without following the same donors.

The V and J ends lost 1 base and 1 base, in that order; junction bases with no gene match: 3. The germline CDR1 and CDR2 sequences are DFQATT and SNEGSKA (reference sequence). The CDR3 is 15 amino acids. Sequencing was performed on memory T cells sorted from blood. The clonotype was recovered from a man over 45 in good health. This chain uses TRBV20-1 with TRBJ2-1, with 8 bases fitting TRBD1. The CDR3 reads CSARGDRGSYNEQFF. CDR3 in DNA: TGCAGTGCTAGAGGCGACAGGGGATCCTACAATGAGCAGTTCTTC.